The 23 T cell receptor beta chains below come from one sample, sequenced in a study of graft-versus-host responses after intestinal transplantation. This table comes from immunoSEQ multiplex PCR, and its TCRdb copy is limited to in-frame clones, with some not included. The sample lists roughly 1,200 clones, approximately 86% occurring once. Sequencing was performed on PBMCs, taken 7 days after intestinal transplantation. These receptors were obtained from a human patient who received an intestinal transplant, so some T cells may come from the graft donor.

The chain couples TRBV14 to TRBJ2-1; D unclear. V was cut by 4 bases and J by 7 bases, with 8 bases left in between. The CDR3 contains 12 residues. CDR1 is SGHDN and CDR2 is FVKESK in the germline V gene. The CDR3 DNA follows: TGTGCCAGCAGCCCTAACCGAAATGAGCAGTTCTTC. Translation: CASSPNRNEQFF. Variable domain in full (rest from reference TRBV14 and TRBJ2-1): EAGVTQFPSHSVIEKGQTVTLRCDPISGHDNLYWYRRVMGKEIKFLLHFVKESKQDESGMPNNRFLAERTGGTYSTLKVQPAELEDSGVYFCASSPNRNEQFFGPGTRLTVL.

This chain uses TRBV5-4 with TRBJ1-6, with D maybe TRBD1 (6 bases). CDR1 and CDR2 from the germline V gene are SGHNT and YYREEE (reference sequence). V was pared by 4 bases and J by 10 bases, with 15 bases between. The length of the CDR3 is 14 residues. CDR3 residues: CASSDSGVWSPLHF. The DNA for the CDR3 is TGTGCCAGCAGCGACTCAGGGGTTTGGTCACCCCTCCACTTT.

V gene TRBV2 combines with J gene TRBJ2-1; 9 bases are a match to TRBD1. This CDR3 region has 14 residues. The germline V gene has CDR1 SNHLY and CDR2 FYNNEI. V lost 9 bases to trimming and J lost 7 bases; unmatched junction nucleotides: 10. The CDR3 bases are TGTGCCAGAAGCCCGGACAGGGGAAGGAATGAGCAGTTCTTC. It translates to CARSPDRGRNEQFF.

Only a few counts were recorded for this clone. This chain links TRBV7-2 with TRBJ2-7; the match to TRBD1 covers 7 bases. Germline CDR1 SGHTA, CDR2 FQGNSA. The CDR3 runs to 16 residues. V lost 5 bases, J lost 0 bases, and 10 bases stayed unmatched. The CDR3 region has the DNA TGTGCCAGCAGCCTAGGGGGCTGGCAGGCCTCCTACGAGCAGTACTTC. Protein product: CASSLGGWQASYEQYF.

This rearrangement joins TRBV28 to TRBJ2-5; weak D call: TRBD1 (5 bases). The CDR3 sequence is 14 residues long. Germline CDR1 and CDR2: MDHEN and SYDVKM. Deletions cut 8 bases from V and 2 bases from J, with 15 bases between. The CDR3 DNA follows: TGTGCCAGCCAAACTTCAGGGAATCAAGAGACCCAGTACTTC. It translates to CASQTSGNQETQYF.

This clone appeared once. The genes are TRBV5-1 and TRBJ1-2; unclear D gene. Germline V gene sequence: CDR1 SGHRS, CDR2 YFSETQ. The CDR3 covers 12 residues. V was cut by 3 bases and J by 1 base, with 4 bases left in between. In DNA, the CDR3 is TGCGCCAGCAGCTGGGGTAACTATGGCTACACCTTC. Translated, it gives CASSWGNYGYTF.

Note on this clone: Other DNA sequences within the sample encode an identical CDR3. This chain uses TRBV4-2 with TRBJ2-7; TRBD2 agrees at 12 bases. Germline V lookup: CDR1 LGHNA, CDR2 YNFKEQ. CDR3 length equals 15 residues. V lost 6 bases to trimming and J lost 1 base; unmatched junction nucleotides: 4. CDR3 sequence reads: CASRPSGGGSYEQYF. The CDR3 DNA sequence: TGTGCCAGCAGACCTAGCGGGGGGGGGTCCTACGAGCAGTACTTC.

The chain links TRBV19 to TRBJ1-2; TRBD1 matches 8 bases. The germline gives CDR1 LNHDA, CDR2 SQIVND (reference sequence). Germline trimming cut 5 bases from V and 9 bases from J; bases unmatched to any gene: 11. The CDR3 length is 14 residues. The CDR3: CASSFLTGVMSYTF. DNA for the CDR3: TGTGCCAGTAGTTTCTTGACAGGGGTGATGAGCTACACCTTC. Full variable domain (missing parts from reference TRBV19 and TRBJ1-2): DGGITQSPKYLFRKEGQNVTLSCEQNLNHDAMYWYRQDPGQGLRLIYYSQIVNDFQKGDIAEGYSVSREKKESFPLTVTSAQKNPTAFYLCASSFLTGVMSYTFGSGTRLTVV.

CDR3 sequence reads: CASRFYRETYYEQYF. DNA of the CDR3: TGTGCCAGCAGATTCTACAGGGAAACCTACTACGAGCAGTACTTC. This chain connects TRBV28 to TRBJ2-7; D possibly corresponds to TRBD1 (6 bases). The CDR3 contains 15 residues. Germline-derived CDR1 and CDR2 are MDHEN and SYDVKM. V lost 6 bases, J lost 3 bases, and 18 bases lay in between.

The chain joins TRBV5-4 to TRBJ1-2, with D possibly TRBD1 on 5 matching bases. Trimming took off 6 bases at V and 4 bases at J, with 22 bases between the two ends. The CDR3 has 16 amino acids. Germline V gives CDR1 SGHNT, CDR2 YYREEE (reference sequence). CDR3 in DNA: TGTGCCAGCATTCAGGGCGTACCAGGAAAGATCTATGGCTACACCTTC. Encoded protein: CASIQGVPGKIYGYTF.

This sequence joins TRBV7-9 and TRBJ2-5; D might be TRBD2 (6 bases). The better agreement between TRBJ2-7 and the DNA end casts doubt on the J call. CDR3 length: 13 amino acids. Germline values: CDR1 SEHNR, CDR2 FQNEAQ (reference sequence). CDR3 loop: CASSSRDLGEQYF. CDR3 nucleotide sequence: TGTGCCAGCAGCAGCCGGGACTTGGGCGAGCAGTACTTC.

V and J are TRBV12-5 and TRBJ1-2, with a weak D call TRBD1 (5 bases). Germline V gene lookup returns CDR1 LGHNT and CDR2 FRNRAP. The CDR3 sequence is 17 residues long. Trimming took 5 bases from V and 4 from J, leaving 23 bases between them. The CDR3: CASGTSSLQGKIYGYTF. The CDR3 DNA reads TGTGCTAGTGGTACGTCGAGTTTGCAGGGAAAGATCTATGGCTACACCTTC.

This clone was seen only a few times. The J gene is TRBJ2-1, the V gene TRBV27; 11 bases fit TRBD1. This CDR3 has 14 amino acids. J was trimmed by 6 bases and V by 2 bases; bases with no gene match: 0. Germline CDR1 is MNHEY and CDR2 is SMNVEV (reference sequence). The CDR3 spells CASSLGTGGNEQFF. The CDR3 DNA follows: TGTGCCAGCAGTTTAGGGACAGGGGGCAATGAGCAGTTCTTC.

This clone was seen a handful of times. This chain joins TRBV6-5 and TRBJ2-7, with D perhaps matching TRBD1 (5 bases). V shed 5 bases and J shed 4 bases, with 9 bases lying between them. In germline, CDR1 is MNHEY, CDR2 SVGAGI. This CDR3 is 12 amino acids long. CDR3 protein: CASSPQGYEQYF. CDR3 nucleotides: TGTGCCAGCAGTCCGCAGGGATACGAGCAGTACTTC.

The chain recombines TRBV7-3 with TRBJ2-2; TRBD1 agrees at 8 bases. Germline CDR1 reads SGHTA; CDR2 reads FQGTGA. Unmatched junction bases numbered 11, after V lost 4 bases and J lost 4 bases. This CDR3 region has 17 residues. The CDR3 DNA is TGTGCCAGCAGCTCCTATGGGGGACAGGCGTTCACCGGGGAGCTGTTTTTT. Protein product: CASSSYGGQAFTGELFF.

CDR3: CASSYDPGSTEAFF. In nucleotides, the CDR3 is TGTGCCAGCAGTTACGACCCGGGAAGCACTGAAGCTTTCTTT. The chain couples TRBV27 to TRBJ1-1, with no clear D. V lost 4 bases, J lost 4 bases, and 13 bases lay in between. Germline CDR1 and CDR2: MNHEY and SMNVEV (reference sequence). The CDR3 is 14 residues long.

The chain is built from TRBV6-1 and TRBJ1-5; D is ambiguous. Trimming took off 4 bases at V and 6 bases at J, with 10 bases between the two ends. Germline V gene sequence: CDR1 MNHNS, CDR2 SASEGT. This CDR3 spans 13 amino acids. The CDR3 sequence: CASSVEGTQPQHF. In nucleotides, the CDR3 is TGTGCCAGCAGTGTTGAGGGTACTCAGCCCCAGCATTTT.

The chain uses TRBV5-1 and TRBJ1-1; 7 bases line up with TRBD1. After removal of 2 bases from V and 0 bases from J, the junction contained 1 base not matched to a gene. The CDR3 loop spans 14 amino acids. Germline V gene lookup returns CDR1 SGHRS and CDR2 YFSETQ. As DNA, the CDR3 is TGCGCCAGCAGCTTAACAGGGGTGAACACTGAAGCTTTCTTT. It specifies CASSLTGVNTEAFF.

The chain links TRBV29-1 to TRBJ2-1, with TRBD2 matching 11 bases. The CDR3 length is 15 residues. Germline V gives CDR1 SQVTM, CDR2 ANQGSEA. V shed 4 bases, J shed 0 bases, and the junction held 2 bases outside the gene matches. CDR3 coding DNA: TGCAGCGTTGGAACTAGCGGGAGCTCCTACAATGAGCAGTTCTTC. Translating gives CSVGTSGSSYNEQFF.

This clone came up once. The chain combines TRBV29-1 with TRBJ1-2; 8 positions agree with TRBD1. Trimming at V came to 7 bases and at J to 1 base, leaving 5 bases not matched to a gene. CDR1 and CDR2 from the germline V gene are SQVTM and ANQGSEA. This CDR3 has 13 amino acids. The CDR3 here is CSAWTGRNYGYTF. CDR3 nucleotides: TGCAGCGCGTGGACAGGGCGTAACTATGGCTACACCTTC.

The genes are TRBV27 and TRBJ2-2; D is uncertain. The CDR3 spans 11 residues. Between the trimmed V and J ends, which lost 4 bases and 6 bases, there was a span of 3 bases. Looked up from germline, CDR1 is MNHEY and CDR2 is SMNVEV (reference sequence). In DNA form, the CDR3 reads TGTGCCAGCAGTTCCTCCGGGGAGCTGTTTTTT. Translated: CASSSSGELFF.

This rearrangement joins TRBV19 to TRBJ1-2; weak D call: TRBD1 (6 bases). The ends were cut back, 4 bases at V and 4 bases at J, with 13 bases in the middle. The CDR3 is 14 residues long. Germline-derived CDR1 and CDR2 are LNHDA and SQIVND (reference sequence). The CDR3 loop reads CASSKQTGPYGYTF. The CDR3 coding sequence is TGTGCCAGTAGTAAACAGACAGGTCCCTATGGCTACACCTTC.

The chain uses TRBV7-9 and TRBJ2-2, with D unclear. V dropped 4 bases and J dropped 0 bases, with 6 bases sitting between them. This CDR3 has 14 amino acids. Looked up from germline, CDR1 is SEHNR and CDR2 is FQNEAQ (reference sequence). In DNA form, the CDR3 reads TGTGCCAGCAGCTCACCCCCGAACACCGGGGAGCTGTTTTTT. It codes for CASSSPPNTGELFF.